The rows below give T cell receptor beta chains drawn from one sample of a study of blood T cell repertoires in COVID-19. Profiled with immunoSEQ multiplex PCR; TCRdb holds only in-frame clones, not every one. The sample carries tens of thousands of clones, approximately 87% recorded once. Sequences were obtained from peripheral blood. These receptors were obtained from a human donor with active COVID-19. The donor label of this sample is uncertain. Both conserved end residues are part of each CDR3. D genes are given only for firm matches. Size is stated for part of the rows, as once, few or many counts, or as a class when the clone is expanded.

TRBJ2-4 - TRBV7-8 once TGTGCCAGCAGCTTAGCGCCGTGGGCTACCAAAAACATTCAGTACTTC CASSLAPWATKNIQYF
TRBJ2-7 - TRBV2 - TGTGCCAGCAGTGAAAGCCAGGTATTATCTCCCGAGCAGTACTTC CASSESQVLSPEQYF
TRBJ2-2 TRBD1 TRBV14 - TGTGCCAGCACGCGACAGGGGAACACCGGGGAGCTGTTTTTT CASTRQGNTGELFF
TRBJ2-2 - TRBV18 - TGTGCCAGCTCACCCTTAGCCGGGGAGCTGTTTTTT CASSPLAGELFF
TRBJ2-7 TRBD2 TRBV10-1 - TGCGCCAGCAGTCGAAGGGGGAGGAGCGGGAGGGCCACTCTGCGTGGGTACTTC CASSRRGRSGRATLRGYF
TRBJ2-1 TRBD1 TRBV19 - TGTGCCAGTCACCGGGACAGCGGTTACAATGAGCAGTTCTTC CASHRDSGYNEQFF
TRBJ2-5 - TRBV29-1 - TGCAGCGTTCCTACCGGACCCGGGGGTCTAGAGACCCAGTACTTC CSVPTGPGGLETQYF
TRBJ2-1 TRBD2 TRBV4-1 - TGCGCCAGCAGCCAACTTCCCGGGACTAGCGGGAGAAATGAGCAGTTCTTC CASSQLPGTSGRNEQFF
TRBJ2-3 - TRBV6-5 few TGTGCCAGCAGTTACTCTCGAGCCGGGATAGGGGATACGCAGTATTTT CASSYSRAGIGDTQYF
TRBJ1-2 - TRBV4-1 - TGCGCCAGCAGCCAAGAGACAGCCTATTCTAACTATGGCTACACCTTC CASSQETAYSNYGYTF
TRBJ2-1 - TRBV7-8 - TGTGCCAGCAGCTCTCTGGACTACCGGTTGATCTACAATGAGCAGTTCTTC CASSSLDYRLIYNEQFF
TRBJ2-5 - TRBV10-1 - TGCGCCAGCAGTGAGTCGCCCCCCGGCGGGGGCGCAGAGACCCAGTACTTC CASSESPPGGGAETQYF
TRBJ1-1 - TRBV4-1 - TGCGCCAGCAGCCAAGATCAGGGGATGGCAGGCACTGAAGCTTTCTTT CASSQDQGMAGTEAFF
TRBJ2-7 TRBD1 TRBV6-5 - TGTGCCAGCAGGATGACAGGGCCCTACGAGCAGTACTTC CASRMTGPYEQYF
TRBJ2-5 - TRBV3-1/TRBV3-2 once TGTGCCAGCAGCCAAGCTGGCAGAGAGACCCAGTACTTC CASSQAGRETQYF
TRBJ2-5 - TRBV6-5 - TGTGCCAGCAGTATGGGGTGGGCCAGGGAAGAGACCCAGTACTTC CASSMGWAREETQYF
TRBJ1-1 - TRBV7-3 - TGTGCCAGCAGTTTCGCGGGCACTGAAGCTTTCTTT CASSFAGTEAFF
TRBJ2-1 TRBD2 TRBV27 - TGTGCCAGCAGTCCCGCTAGCGGGGGGCTTGAGCAGTTCTTC CASSPASGGLEQFF
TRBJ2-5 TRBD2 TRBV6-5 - TGTGCCAGCAGTTCAGGCGGGAGGGCCTGGGAGACCCAGTACTTC CASSSGGRAWETQYF
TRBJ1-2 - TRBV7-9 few TGTGCCAGCAGTTCCTCACCGGTGGAGTATGGCTACACCTTC CASSSSPVEYGYTF
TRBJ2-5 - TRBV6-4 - TGTGCCAGCAGTGACTCAAAGGGAGTGGAGACCCAGTACTTC CASSDSKGVETQYF
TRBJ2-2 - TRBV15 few TGTGCCACCAGCAATGGGCGCCTGAACACCGGGGAGCTGTTTTTT CATSNGRLNTGELFF
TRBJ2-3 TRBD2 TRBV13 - TGTGCCAGCAGCTCGGATAGCGGGGGGGCTGAAGATACGCAGTATTTT CASSSDSGGAEDTQYF
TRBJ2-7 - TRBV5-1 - TGCGCCAGCAGCTTGGAGGCGACAGCCGGTTCCTACGAGCAGTACTTC CASSLEATAGSYEQYF